This T cell receptor (beta chain) was recorded in a study of blood T cell repertoires in COVID-19. Trimming stripped 4 bases from V and 5 bases from J, with 18 bases between. CDR3 length: 16 amino acids. CDR1 is MDHEN, CDR2 SYDVKM, per germline. Assay used: immunoSEQ multiplex PCR; TCRdb lists only in-frame clones, some missing. The sample consists of 430,000 or so clones, 88% of them appearing once. The V call is TRBV28, the J call TRBJ2-1, with D possibly being TRBD2 (6 bases). The TCR originated in a woman in her late teens or twenties who had been exposed to COVID-19. The sample consisted of PBMCs or T cells enriched from blood (not recorded which). CDR3 DNA sequence: TGTGCCAGCAGTTCGCGGACTACTTCTGCAGACAATGAGCAGTTCTTC. Its translation: CASSSRTTSADNEQFF.